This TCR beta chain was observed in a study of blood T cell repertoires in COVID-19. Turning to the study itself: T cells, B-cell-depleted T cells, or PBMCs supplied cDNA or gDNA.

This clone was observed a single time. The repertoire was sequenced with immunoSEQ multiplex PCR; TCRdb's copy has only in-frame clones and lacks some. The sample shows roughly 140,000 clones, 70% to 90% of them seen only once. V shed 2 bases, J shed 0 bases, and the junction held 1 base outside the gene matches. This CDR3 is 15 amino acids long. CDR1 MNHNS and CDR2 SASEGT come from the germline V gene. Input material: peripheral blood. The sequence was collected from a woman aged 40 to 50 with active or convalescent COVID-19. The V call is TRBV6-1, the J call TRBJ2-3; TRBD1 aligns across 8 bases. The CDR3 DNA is TGTGCCAGCAGTGAATGGGACAGGAGCACAGATACGCAGTATTTT. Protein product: CASSEWDRSTDTQYF.